These 4 T cell receptor beta chains share one sample of origin, sequenced in a study of blood T cell repertoires in COVID-19. The protocol was immunoSEQ multiplex PCR, while the TCRdb copy is restricted to in-frame clones and leaves out a portion. Of under 95,000 clones listed, approximately 83% are singletons. Material for sequencing was peripheral blood. The receptor set was obtained from a woman aged 80 or older with active or convalescent COVID-19.

This clone was detected once. V gene TRBV28 combines with J gene TRBJ2-1; tentative D call: TRBD1 (5 bases). V was clipped by 5 bases and J by 3 bases, with 8 bases between them. This CDR3 has 13 amino acids. Per germline, CDR1 MDHEN and CDR2 SYDVKM. The CDR3 DNA sequence: TGTGCCAGCAGTACAGGCAACTACAATGAGCAGTTCTTC. Residues: CASSTGNYNEQFF. The variable domain in full, completed from reference TRBV28 and TRBJ2-1, reads DVKVTQSSRYLVKRTGEKVFLECVQDMDHENMFWYRQDPGLGLRLIYFSYDVKMKEKGDIPEGYSVSREKKERFSLILESASTNQTSMYLCASSTGNYNEQFFGPGTRLTVL.

The chain links TRBV10-3 to TRBJ2-1; a possible D gene is TRBD1 (5 bases). The V end lost 2 bases, the J end lost 2 bases, and 10 bases lay between the germline ends. This CDR3 contains 15 residues. CDR1 is ENHRY, CDR2 SYGVKD, per germline. For the CDR3, the DNA is TGTGCCATCAGTGAGAGGGGCCCCCCCTACAATGAGCAGTTCTTC. Translation: CAISERGPPYNEQFF.

V usage is TRBV6-4 and J usage is TRBJ2-7; TRBD1 agrees at 9 bases. The V gene's germline CDR1 is MRHNA and CDR2 SNTAGT. The V segment lost 2 bases and the J segment 7 bases; nucleotides outside the gene matches: 3. The CDR3 totals 13 residues. The CDR3 is CASSDHRGQEQYF. In nucleotides, the CDR3 is TGTGCCAGCAGTGACCACAGGGGGCAGGAGCAGTACTTC.

The chain is built from TRBV15 and TRBJ1-2; no clear D gene. The CDR3 runs to 17 residues. Germline CDR1 LNHNV, CDR2 YYDKDF (reference sequence). V was trimmed by 0 bases and J by 1 base, leaving 15 bases between them. The CDR3 spells CATSRDGVGGVNYGYTF. For the CDR3, the DNA is TGTGCCACCAGCAGAGATGGCGTGGGAGGAGTTAACTATGGCTACACCTTC.